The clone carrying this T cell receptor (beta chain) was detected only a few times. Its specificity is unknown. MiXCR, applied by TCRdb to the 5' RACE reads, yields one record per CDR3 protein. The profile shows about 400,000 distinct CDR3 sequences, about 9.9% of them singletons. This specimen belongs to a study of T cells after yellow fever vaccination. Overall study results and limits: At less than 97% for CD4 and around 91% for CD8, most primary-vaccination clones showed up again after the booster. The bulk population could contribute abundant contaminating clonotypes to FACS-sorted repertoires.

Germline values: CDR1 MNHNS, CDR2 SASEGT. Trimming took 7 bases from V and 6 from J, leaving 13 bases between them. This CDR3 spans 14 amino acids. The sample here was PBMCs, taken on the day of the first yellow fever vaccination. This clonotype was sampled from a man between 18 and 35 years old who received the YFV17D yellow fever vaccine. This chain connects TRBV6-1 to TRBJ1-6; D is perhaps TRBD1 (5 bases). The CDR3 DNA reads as TGTGCCAGCAATGCAGGGAGGGTTAATTCACCCCTCCACTTT. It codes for CASNAGRVNSPLHF.